The 15 T cell receptor beta chains in this list originate from one sample, sequenced in a study of OX40 agonist ivuxolimab in advanced cancers. Profiling relied on immunoSEQ multiplex PCR, and the TCRdb table lists in-frame clones only, not all of them. The sample gives approximately 50,000 clones, about 93% of which show up once; more than 15% is in the top ten. The material sequenced was CD4+ or CD8+ T cells sorted from blood, taken in a trial of the OX40 agonist ivuxolimab. The receptor set was obtained from an adult with an advanced solid tumor such as melanoma, head and neck, liver or kidney cancer.

This clone was detected once. The V and J genes are TRBV9 and TRBJ1-5, with TRBD1 as a possible D gene (6 bases). The V and J ends lost 0 bases and 3 bases respectively, with 13 bases between them. Germline V gene data show CDR1 as SGDLS and CDR2 as YYNGEE. CDR3 length: 16 residues. CDR3 amino acids: CASSVGEGGLNQPQHF. As DNA, the CDR3 is TGTGCCAGCAGCGTAGGAGAGGGGGGGCTCAATCAGCCCCAGCATTTT.

The chain employs TRBV7-3 and TRBJ2-1; no firm D call. CDR1 is SGHTA and CDR2 is FQGTGA in the germline V gene. Trimming pared 5 bases from V and 6 bases from J, leaving 5 bases between. CDR3 length equals 11 residues. The CDR3 nucleotides are TGTGCCAGCAGCCTAGGCAATGAGCAGTTCTTC. This translates into CASSLGNEQFF.

The V call is TRBV7-9, the J call TRBJ2-7; D ambiguous. The V end was cut by 7 bases, the J end by 12 bases, with 7 bases between. Germline V lookup: CDR1 SEHNR, CDR2 FQNEAQ (reference sequence). The CDR3 loop spans 8 amino acids. CDR3 protein: CASTEGYF. Here the CDR3 DNA reads TGTGCCAGCACCGAAGGGTACTTC.

The V and J genes are TRBV7-9 and TRBJ2-3, with unresolved D. Trimming took 5 bases from V and 1 from J, leaving 4 bases between them. This CDR3 contains 12 residues. Germline assignment: CDR1 SEHNR and CDR2 FQNEAQ (reference sequence). The CDR3 protein is CASSGRTDTQYF. The CDR3 DNA follows: TGTGCCAGCAGCGGCCGCACAGATACGCAGTATTTT.

This rearrangement joins TRBV2 to TRBJ2-2, with D unresolved. Germline V lookup: CDR1 SNHLY, CDR2 FYNNEI. The CDR3 consists of 15 residues. Trimming took 2 bases from V and 1 from J, leaving 8 bases between them. The CDR3 sequence is CASSEPAMNTGELFF. CDR3 nucleotides: TGTGCCAGCAGTGAACCAGCAATGAACACCGGGGAGCTGTTTTTT.

The chain is built from TRBV27 and TRBJ2-3; no reliable D call. CDR1 MNHEY and CDR2 SMNVEV come from the germline V gene (reference sequence). This CDR3 is 15 amino acids long. V was clipped by 5 bases and J by 0 bases, with 12 bases between them. Here the CDR3 reads CASSPTFSSTDTQYF. The CDR3 DNA is TGTGCCAGCAGTCCCACGTTCTCCAGCACAGATACGCAGTATTTT.

The CDR3 sequence is CASSPTAAGEQFF. CDR3 nucleotides: TGTGCCAGCAGCCCCACAGCGGCAGGTGAGCAGTTCTTC. The V gene is TRBV27, the J gene TRBJ2-1, with a possible D match to TRBD2 (5 bases). The V and J ends lost 6 bases and 9 bases respectively, with 15 bases between them. Germline CDR1 MNHEY, CDR2 SMNVEV (reference sequence). This CDR3 spans 13 amino acids.

The V call is TRBV6-5, the J call TRBJ2-5; 10 bases line up with TRBD2. This CDR3 is built from 14 residues. The germline V gene has CDR1 MNHEY and CDR2 SVGAGI. After removal of 6 bases from V and 2 bases from J, the junction contained 3 bases not matched to a gene. This CDR3 reads CASRSAGGQETQYF. The DNA of the CDR3 is TGTGCCAGCAGATCAGCGGGAGGGCAAGAGACCCAGTACTTC.

The V and J genes are TRBV6-5 and TRBJ2-6; D remains ambiguous. Germline CDR1 MNHEY, CDR2 SVGAGI. Trimming pared 7 bases from V and 2 bases from J, leaving 6 bases between. The CDR3 contains 13 residues. CDR3 nucleotides: TGTGCCAGCACCCGCCCTGGGGCCAACGTCCTGACTTTC. Its translation is CASTRPGANVLTF.

The genes are TRBV25-1 and TRBJ1-2; 9 bases map to TRBD1. From germline, CDR1 is MGHDK and CDR2 SYGVNS. The CDR3 covers 18 residues. The V gene end was trimmed by 4 bases and the J gene end by 6 bases; junction bases not matched to a gene: 18. The CDR3 region has the DNA TGTGCCAGCAGTGCAGGGGGGGGACAGGGCATAAAATGGGATGGCTACACCTTC. This encodes CASSAGGGQGIKWDGYTF.

The genes are TRBV27 and TRBJ2-6; 7 bases fit TRBD2. CDR3 length: 17 residues. Germline values: CDR1 MNHEY, CDR2 SMNVEV (reference sequence). V shed 6 bases and J 1 base; nucleotides not matched to a gene: 9. CDR3 DNA sequence: TGTGCCAGCAGCCTCACCGGGGGGACTTCTGGGGCCAACGTCCTGACTTTC. Translation gives CASSLTGGTSGANVLTF.

The genes are TRBV11-1 and TRBJ2-3; D is perhaps TRBD1 or TRBD2 (6 bases each). The V gene's germline CDR1 is SGHAT and CDR2 FQDESV (reference sequence). Trimming shortened V by 3 bases and J by 5 bases, and 15 bases separated the two germline ends. The length of the CDR3 is 15 residues. The CDR3 loop is CASSLVTGAGDTQYF. Here the CDR3 DNA reads TGTGCCAGCAGCTTGGTAACGGGGGCCGGAGATACGCAGTATTTT.

The V gene is TRBV7-2, the J gene TRBJ2-1; 8 nucleotides align to TRBD1. This CDR3 spans 15 amino acids. The V gene end was trimmed by 1 base and the J gene end by 2 bases; junction bases not matched to a gene: 1. Germline V gene sequence: CDR1 SGHTA, CDR2 FQGNSA. CDR3 nucleotides: TGTGCCAGCAGCTTAGAACAGGGGGCCTACAATGAGCAGTTCTTC. This gives the protein CASSLEQGAYNEQFF.

J is TRBJ1-5 and V is TRBV29-1; weak D call: TRBD1 (5 bases). Germline-derived CDR1 and CDR2 are SQVTM and ANQGSEA. This CDR3 is built from 11 residues. Trimming left V 4 bases short and J 11 bases short, with 12 bases between. CDR3 loop: CSVVELGAQHF. CDR3 nucleotide sequence: TGCAGCGTTGTCGAGCTAGGGGCCCAGCATTTT.

The V gene is TRBV18, the J gene TRBJ2-3; 7 nucleotides align to TRBD1. The CDR3 has 15 residues. The germline gives CDR1 KGHSH, CDR2 LQKENI. With V trimmed by 3 bases and J by 2 bases, 5 bases remained unmatched. The CDR3 DNA sequence: TGTGCCAGCTCACCCTGGGACAGCCTCACAGATACGCAGTATTTT. Its translation is CASSPWDSLTDTQYF. The complete variable domain, with remaining parts taken from reference TRBV18 and TRBJ2-3, reads NAGVMQNPRHLVRRRGQEARLRCSPMKGHSHVYWYRQLPEEGLKFMVYLQKENIIDESGMPKERFSAEFPKEGPSILRIQQVVRGDSAAYFCASSPWDSLTDTQYFGPGTRLTVL.